This T cell receptor beta chain was captured by sequencing in a study of robustness of blood B and T cell sequencing (dated by TCRdb to 2017 to 2018). With respect to the entire study: The study was designed to determine how much peripheral blood is required to reliably characterize an individual's TCRbeta and IgG repertoires. As technical replicates, two replicate TCRbeta cDNA libraries were made from one shared RNA pool taken from a single 10 ml draw. In each of the approximately ten independently drawn blood samples, both the TCRbeta and the IgG repertoires were quantified.

Receptor amplification or capture employed PCR. Instrument on record: Illumina MiSeq. cDNA was synthesized with SMARTScribe reverse transcriptase and a 5' template-switch oligo that added a universal priming site. Each cDNA molecule was tagged by a 12-nucleotide random unique molecular identifier (UMI) carried on the template-switch oligo. During reverse transcription, chain-specific reverse primers targeted TCRbeta transcripts. Uracil DNA glycosylase treatment removed residual template-switch adapters, and cDNA was purified with a Qiagen MinElute kit. The first PCR used KAPA HiFi HotStart ReadyMix for 23 cycles, split across four 50 ul reactions with step-out primers. Before any further amplification, the products of the first-round PCR were gel-purified. Illumina Nextera adapters were attached in a second roughly 8-cycle PCR, after which libraries were purified and pooled. The UMI barcode for each TCRbeta molecule was captured by a 50-nucleotide 5' read. As for how the authors treated the data: Using the MIGEC toolkit, reads were grouped by UMI into consensus reads. PEAR was used to merge forward and reverse consensus reads, producing the final reads. Identical UMI-sequence pairs shared across libraries were treated as cross-sample contamination and removed by a custom decontamination script. MIGMAP, a wrapper around IgBLAST, was used to carry out V(D)J assignment and CDR3 extraction. TCR clonotypes were defined by identical V gene, J gene and CDR3 amino acid sequence, and CDR1 and CDR2 were left unsequenced. The public reads were run again by TCRdb, first through fastp at Q25 and then through MiXCR, and only productive beta chains were kept. Records with the same CDR3 protein are collapsed into one entry carrying the most frequent genes and DNA. The V and J calls and clone size come from TCRdb's table, not from the authors' own analysis. This sample comprises fewer than 1,900 distinct CDR3 sequences, 60% to 80% of them detected only once. About 34% of the sample lies in the top ten.

CDR3 length: 16 amino acids, cysteine to phenylalanine. Here the CDR3 DNA is all that survives: 48 bases in frame from base 1. Per the germline V gene (reference sequence), GTSNPN is the CDR1 and SVGIG is the CDR2. Unmatched junction bases come to 18, with V trimmed by 5 bases and J by 6 bases. The study at large found these results: Of the top 10,000 TCRbeta clonotypes in one technical replicate library, 90% to 95% were also found in the other technical replicate library. The TCRbeta rarefaction curves did not fully level off, which suggests either under-sequencing or many low-abundance clonotypes. Every single 10 ml sample contained the 1,000 most abundant TCRbeta clonotypes from the pooled draws. No improvement in the overlap of rare TCRbeta clonotypes was observed when tubes were pooled, implying that much larger blood volumes would be needed for rare TCRbeta clonotypes to be captured. EDTA tubes required immediate fractionation, limiting use in multi-site collections. Evidence of cross-contamination, likely caused by batch processing, was seen in one pair of TCRbeta libraries, and the UMI-sequence pairs shared between the two libraries were removed. Combining 3 or 4 tubes (roughly 29-40 ml blood) brought coverage of the top 10,000 TCRbeta clonotypes close to saturation.

In the case of this clonotype: This clone's antigen is unknown. No base quality values were provided; no much bigger clone lies one nucleotide off.

mRNA, which captures expressed receptors, was used instead of genomic DNA for quantification of TCRbeta repertoires. Buffy coat leukocytes were collected into Trizol, and RNA was extracted with the Direct-zol RNA MiniPrep Plus kit without cell sorting. To separate plasma, buffy coat and red blood cells, EDTA blood tubes were immediately centrifuged at 4 degrees C. The chain is made from TRBV30 and TRBJ2-5; 7 bases in between match TRBD2. The sample comprised peripheral blood. This sequence was found in a human donor in good health. The bases read TGTGCCTGGTGTGGGGGAAGCGGGGAGTATATGCAGACCCAGTACTTC. It is translated as CAWCGGSGEYMQTQYF.